This T cell receptor beta chain is drawn from a study of CD8+ T cells in alopecia areata. Sample treatment: oral pan-JAK inhibitor, 5-10 mg twice daily. In each case, RNA was isolated and then reverse transcribed into cDNA as the sequencing template. The data were produced by immunoSEQ multiplex PCR, yet TCRdb's version contains in-frame clones alone and is incomplete. The top ten clones hold roughly 1.2% of a sample with some 190,000 clones, approximately 67% of them seen once. To note about this clone: Its antigen is not known.

Germline CDR1 SGDLS, CDR2 YYNGEE. V lost 7 bases to trimming and J lost 6 bases, with 15 bases between them. The CDR3 covers 13 residues. Findings and caveats of the study: Amid tofacitinib therapy, many expanded lesional clones stayed present in scalp and blood.

This receptor was taken from a human donor with alopecia areata. The rearrangement links TRBV9 to TRBJ2-3; D not certain. The sequencing used CD4+ T cells sorted from blood, collected between weeks 43 and 45, from a patient treated with tofacitinib. The CDR3 DNA follows: TGTGCCAGCCGACGTATAACATCGGATACGCAGTATTTT. Translating it yields CASRRITSDTQYF.